This record looks at one T cell receptor (beta chain) sequence and its context. Its antigen is undetermined. This sample is part of a study of T cell responses to AZD1222 COVID-19 vaccine. The data were produced by immunoSEQ multiplex PCR, yet TCRdb's version contains in-frame clones alone and is incomplete. Here the sample spans 140,000 to 150,000 clones, 88% being singletons. General study points: Repertoires were obtained solely post-peak T cell response. Baseline seropositivity occurred in only 5 to 7 AZD1222 recipients. Donors skewed white British and female; clonal diversity was possibly underestimated.

This material consisted of peripheral blood, taken 28 days after the second dose of the MenACWY control vaccine. This TCR came from an adult who received the MenACWY meningococcal vaccine as a control.

The CDR3 DNA follows: TGTGCCAGCAGTTACCCCCCTAACACTGAAGCTTTCTTT. Encoded protein: CASSYPPNTEAFF. The chain links TRBV6-5 to TRBJ1-1; D gene unclear. The germline V gene has CDR1 MNHEY and CDR2 SVGAGI. Trimming left V 2 bases short and J 2 bases short, with 6 bases between. This CDR3 region has 13 residues.